These 26 T cell receptor beta chains share one sample of origin, sequenced in a study of T cells in Graves' hyperthyroidism and ophthalmopathy. Researchers amplified the TCR beta CDR3 regions from RNA transcripts. Carried out on the TCR CDR3, a first-round RT-PCR used the HTBI primer set. TCRdb ran MiXCR on the multiplex PCR reads and lists one entry per CDR3 protein. The sample carries hundreds of thousands of distinct CDR3 sequences, less than 20% recorded once. The sample was blood. The receptors come from a woman aged 18-29 years with Graves' ophthalmopathy.

The sample holds many counts of this clonotype. The rearrangement links TRBV18 to TRBJ2-1; D call uncertain. The germline gives CDR1 KGHSH, CDR2 LQKENI. CDR3 size: 13 residues. Trimming removed 2 bases at V and 4 bases at J, with 6 bases between. The CDR3 here is CASSPASYNEQFF. CDR3 bases: TGTGCCAGCTCACCAGCTAGTTACAATGAGCAGTTCTTC.

Notes on this clonotype: No DNA is shown, since the ends of the CDR3 on it are uncertain; the CDR3 is the one TCRdb lists. The chain combines TRBV7-3 with TRBJ2-1; the DNA was not used to check the table's D call, TRBD2. 20 amino acids form the CDR3, both terminal residues included. Germline values: CDR1 SGHTA, CDR2 FQGTGA. The chain's CDR3 is CASSFYICSPSGRAYNEQFF.

A remark on this clonotype: It may be a read error: a sequence one base away is much more abundant. The V gene is TRBV2, the J gene TRBJ1-6; D uncertain. The CDR3 has 11 residues. The germline V and J ends were trimmed by 6 bases and 9 bases, with 6 bases remaining between them. The germline gives CDR1 SNHLY, CDR2 FYNNEI. CDR3 region: CASSTSSPLHF. The CDR3 bases are TGTGCCAGCAGCACAAGTTCACCCCTCCACTTT.

In this sample, this clonotype turned up a few times. The rearrangement joins TRBV19 to TRBJ2-7; D ambiguous. Per germline, CDR1 LNHDA and CDR2 SQIVND (reference sequence). The CDR3 has 14 residues. The germline V and J ends were trimmed by 4 bases and 1 base, with 11 bases remaining between them. The CDR3 DNA reads TGTGCCAGTAGTAGGTCAGTCGCGTCCTACGAGCAGTACTTC. It encodes CASSRSVASYEQYF.

In its sample, this clonotype was seen many times. The genes are TRBV20-1 and TRBJ2-3; possibly TRBD1 for D (5 bases). CDR3 length equals 13 residues. The V and J ends lost 1 base and 5 bases respectively, with 10 bases between them. Germline CDR1 reads DFQATT; CDR2 reads SNEGSKA (reference sequence). CDR3 amino acids: CSARVGVVDTQYF. DNA of the CDR3: TGCAGTGCTAGAGTAGGGGTAGTAGATACGCAGTATTTT.

The chain links TRBV20-1 to TRBJ2-1, with TRBD2 matching 12 bases. Trimming cost V 5 bases and J 8 bases; bases outside gene matches: 4. The CDR3 covers 13 residues. CDR1 and CDR2 (germline): DFQATT, SNEGSKA (reference sequence). The CDR3 DNA follows: TGCAGTGCTGGACTAGCGGGGAGCTATGAGCAGTTCTTC. Amino acid sequence: CSAGLAGSYEQFF.

This clonotype showed up many times. The chain has TRBV5-1 and TRBJ2-2, with TRBD2 identical over 9 bases. Trimming at V came to 4 bases and at J to 1 base, leaving 2 bases not matched to a gene. The CDR3 extends over 15 amino acids. Looked up from germline, CDR1 is SGHRS and CDR2 is YFSETQ. Here the CDR3 reads CASSLSGGNTGELFF. CDR3 coding DNA: TGCGCCAGCAGCCTTAGCGGGGGGAACACCGGGGAGCTGTTTTTT.

This clonotype was observed a single time. The junction and the germline gene differ at one end; a read error may be behind it. The chain employs TRBV2 and TRBJ2-1; no definite D call. There are 13 residues in the CDR3. Germline V gene sequence: CDR1 SNHLY, CDR2 FYNNEI. CDR3 loop: CASSQAIYNEQFF. CDR3 coding DNA: TGTGCCAGCAGTCAAGCGATCTACAATGAGCAGTTCTTC. The whole variable domain, filled in from reference TRBV2 and TRBJ2-1, reads EPEVTQTPSHQVTQMGQEVILRCVPISNHLYFYWYRQILGQKVEFLVSFYNNEISEKSEIFDDQFSVERPDGSNFTLKIRSTKLEDSAMYFCASSQAIYNEQFFGPGTRLTVL.

This clonotype was picked up many times. The chain carries TRBV27 and TRBJ2-7; 7 bases are shared with TRBD1. The CDR3 extends over 14 amino acids. J was trimmed by 3 bases and V by 5 bases; bases with no gene match: 7. Germline V gene data show CDR1 as MNHEY and CDR2 as SMNVEV (reference sequence). CDR3 DNA sequence: TGTGCCAGCAGTACGGACAGGAACCACTACGAGCAGTACTTC. This codes for CASSTDRNHYEQYF.

This clonotype was counted many times. V gene TRBV6-1 combines with J gene TRBJ2-1; TRBD2 matches 10 bases. The V gene end was trimmed by 9 bases and the J gene end by 4 bases; junction bases not matched to a gene: 9. The germline CDR1 and CDR2 sequences are MNHNS and SASEGT. This CDR3 is 15 amino acids long. The CDR3 region is CASQYGTSEYNEQFF. CDR3 DNA: TGTGCCAGTCAATACGGGACTAGCGAGTACAATGAGCAGTTCTTC.

This clonotype was detected a few times. This chain uses TRBV4-1 with TRBJ2-1, with TRBD2 matching 9 bases. CDR3 size: 20 residues. Losses at the gene ends were 3 bases for V and 2 bases for J; bases not matched to a gene: 17. The germline V gene has CDR1 MGHRA and CDR2 YSYEKL. The CDR3: CASSHPQVIAGDRAYNEQFF. The CDR3 DNA reads TGCGCCAGCAGCCACCCCCAGGTAATAGCGGGGGACAGAGCCTACAATGAGCAGTTCTTC.

This clonotype occurred many times. The V call is TRBV4-1, the J call TRBJ1-1; no firm D call. Trimming removed 3 bases at V and 4 bases at J, with 12 bases between. Germline loops: CDR1 MGHRA, CDR2 YSYEKL. The CDR3 runs 14 residues. CDR3: CASSQYLSGTEAFF. CDR3 coding DNA: TGCGCCAGCAGCCAGTATTTGAGTGGCACTGAAGCTTTCTTT.

At least ten counts were recorded for this clonotype. This chain links TRBV28 with TRBJ2-3; 11 positions agree with TRBD1. The CDR3 is made up of 15 amino acids. Trimming took 8 bases from V and 3 from J; bases not matched to a gene: 7. CDR1 is MDHEN and CDR2 is SYDVKM in the germline V gene. The CDR3 nucleotides read TGTGCCAGCGGAACCGGGACAGGGGGGACAGATACGCAGTATTTT. Amino acids: CASGTGTGGTDTQYF.

The chain carries TRBV12-3 or TRBV12-4 and TRBJ2-7; D call uncertain. The CDR3 is made up of 13 amino acids. The germline V and J ends were trimmed by 3 bases and 4 bases, with 10 bases remaining between them. The CDR3 sequence: CASSLARLYEQYF. The DNA for the CDR3 is TGTGCCAGCAGTTTGGCCAGGCTATACGAGCAGTACTTC.

This clonotype occurred many times. A much larger clone differs by one base, so this may be a read error. This rearrangement joins TRBV10-2 to TRBJ1-1; D not resolved. The germline V and J ends were trimmed by 6 bases and 1 base, with 6 bases remaining between them. The CDR3 consists of 12 residues. The V gene's germline CDR1 is WSHSY and CDR2 SAAADI. The CDR3 is CASRDGNTEAFF. CDR3 nucleotide sequence: TGCGCCAGCAGGGACGGGAACACTGAAGCTTTCTTT.

This clonotype was observed many times. The chain has TRBV5-1 and TRBJ1-2, with D tentatively TRBD1 (5 bases). The CDR3 has 14 residues. Germline V gene lookup returns CDR1 SGHRS and CDR2 YFSETQ. V lost 5 bases to trimming and J lost 0 bases, with 11 bases between them. CDR3: CASSQGLANYGYTF. The CDR3 nucleotides read TGCGCCAGCAGTCAGGGTCTAGCTAACTATGGCTACACCTTC. The full variable domain, with the rest looked up from reference TRBV5-1 and TRBJ1-2, is KAGVTQTPRYLIKTRGQQVTLSCSPISGHRSVSWYQQTPGQGLQFLFEYFSETQRNKGNFPGRFSGRQFSNSRSEMNVSTLELGDSALYLCASSQGLANYGYTFGSGTRLTVV.

This clonotype was seen repeatedly, ten times or more. The chain uses TRBV11-3 and TRBJ2-7; 9 nucleotides match TRBD1. This CDR3 is built from 12 residues. The V and J ends lost 8 bases and 3 bases, in that order; junction bases with no gene match: 2. The germline gives CDR1 SGHNT, CDR2 YENEEA. The DNA of the CDR3 is TGTGCCAGCGGGGACAGGGTCTACGAGCAGTACTTC. This translates into CASGDRVYEQYF.

This clonotype came up a few times. The genes are TRBV6-2 or TRBV6-3 and TRBJ1-5; D is uncertain. Germline CDR1 and CDR2: MNHEY and SVGEGT. Trimming took off 7 bases at V and 7 bases at J, with 11 bases between the two ends. The CDR3 is 12 residues long. CDR3 residues: CASNKVHQPQHF. Written as DNA, the CDR3 is TGTGCCAGCAACAAAGTTCACCAGCCCCAGCATTTT.

The rearrangement links TRBV5-1 to TRBJ2-6, with D possibly being TRBD2 (6 bases). This CDR3 has 16 residues. Germline CDR1 SGHRS, CDR2 YFSETQ. The V and J ends lost 4 bases and 0 bases respectively, with 11 bases between them. The CDR3: CASSPPGDSGANVLTF. The CDR3 DNA reads as TGCGCCAGCAGCCCGCCGGGGGACTCTGGGGCCAACGTCCTGACTTTC. Full variable domain (remainder filled in from reference TRBV5-1 and TRBJ2-6): KAGVTQTPRYLIKTRGQQVTLSCSPISGHRSVSWYQQTPGQGLQFLFEYFSETQRNKGNFPGRFSGRQFSNSRSEMNVSTLELGDSALYLCASSPPGDSGANVLTFGAGSRLTVL.

This clonotype was counted only a few times. This CDR3 reads CASSQFQGAPGNTIYF. In nucleotides, the CDR3 is TGTGCCAGCAGCCAATTCCAGGGGGCACCAGGAAACACCATATATTTT. The rearrangement uses TRBV14 and TRBJ1-3, with 8 bases matching TRBD1. The CDR3 length is 16 residues. CDR1 and CDR2 from the germline V gene are SGHDN and FVKESK. V shed 2 bases and J 4 bases; nucleotides not matched to a gene: 7.

This clonotype was detected ten times or more. The chain combines TRBV5-1 with TRBJ1-2; D is perhaps TRBD1 (6 bases). V lost 0 bases, J lost 8 bases, and 11 bases lay in between. The CDR3 loop spans 13 amino acids. Germline V gene data show CDR1 as SGHRS and CDR2 as YFSETQ. CDR3 region: CASSLGAGEGYTF. CDR3 bases: TGCGCCAGCAGCTTGGGGGCAGGGGAAGGCTACACCTTC.

This clonotype has a handful of counts. The V gene is TRBV9, the J gene TRBJ1-3, with D hard to call. The CDR3 totals 14 residues. Trimming left V 0 bases short and J 3 bases short, with 7 bases between. Germline lookup yields CDR1 SGDLS and CDR2 YYNGEE. The CDR3 reads CASSVGRFGNTIYF. The CDR3, as DNA: TGTGCCAGCAGCGTAGGGCGATTTGGAAACACCATATATTTT.

Many counts were recorded for this clonotype. The chain uses TRBV12-3 or TRBV12-4 and TRBJ2-3, with D possibly being TRBD1 or TRBD2 (6 bases each). The V gene lost 0 bases and the J gene lost 6 bases, with 19 bases spanning the gap. The CDR3 loop spans 17 amino acids. The CDR3 is CASSLASRSLGGDTQYF. The DNA for the CDR3 is TGTGCCAGCAGTTTAGCTTCTAGAAGCCTGGGGGGCGATACGCAGTATTTT.

This clonotype was seen only a few times. This chain links TRBV19 with TRBJ1-6, with 9 bases identical to TRBD1. V lost 7 bases and J lost 7; bases outside the gene matches: 2. Germline assignment: CDR1 LNHDA and CDR2 SQIVND (reference sequence). CDR3 length: 13 residues. In DNA form, the CDR3 reads TGTGCCAGTAAGGGGACAGGGAATTCACCCCTCCACTTT. Residues: CASKGTGNSPLHF. Filled out from reference TRBV19 and TRBJ1-6, the complete variable domain reads DGGITQSPKYLFRKEGQNVTLSCEQNLNHDAMYWYRQDPGQGLRLIYYSQIVNDFQKGDIAEGYSVSREKKESFPLTVTSAQKNPTAFYLCASKGTGNSPLHFGNGTRLTVT.

As for this clonotype: A read error may account for a junction end that differs from germline. The chain employs TRBV4-2 and TRBJ2-7; TRBD2 aligns across 12 bases. The CDR3 length is 16 residues. Germline-derived CDR1 and CDR2 are LGHNA and YNFKEQ. The chain's CDR3 is CACSQDLAGGIYEQYF. CDR3 coding DNA: TGTGCCTGCAGCCAAGACCTAGCGGGAGGGATCTACGAGCAGTACTTC.

This clonotype was recorded many times. The J gene is TRBJ2-3, the V gene TRBV18; D unclear. The CDR3 sequence is 16 residues long. The germline V gene encodes CDR1 KGHSH and CDR2 LQKENI. The V and J ends lost 1 base and 1 base respectively, with 12 bases between them. The CDR3 nucleotides are TGTGCCAGCTCACCACGGGCGGAAGGAGGCACAGATACGCAGTATTTT. Translation: CASSPRAEGGTDTQYF.